Here is one T cell receptor (beta chain) with its context. These data originate in a study of blood T cell repertoires in COVID-19. Study-level background: T cells, B-cell-depleted T cells, or PBMCs provided the cDNA or gDNA that served as material.

CDR1 SGHTA and CDR2 FQGTGA come from the germline V gene. The CDR3 extends over 15 amino acids. Losses at the gene ends were 6 bases for V and 7 bases for J; bases not matched to a gene: 11. Participants' own reports of clinical history determined their cohort assignment. Using immunoSEQ multiplex PCR, the repertoire was profiled, and TCRdb retains in-frame clones only, with some absent. The sample yields around 290,000 clones, roughly 86% seen once. The V call is TRBV7-3, the J call TRBJ2-1; 8 nucleotides line up with TRBD2. This receptor was obtained from a woman aged 18 to 35 who had recovered from COVID-19. Sequenced: PBMCs or T cells enriched from blood (not recorded which). The CDR3 region is CASSPIAGIINEQFF. CDR3 nucleotides: TGTGCCAGCAGTCCGATAGCGGGAATTATAAATGAGCAGTTCTTC. Full variable domain (rest looked up from reference TRBV7-3 and TRBJ2-1): GAGVSQTPSNKVTEKGKYVELRCDPISGHTALYWYRQSLGQGPEFLIYFQGTGAADDSGLPNDRFFAVRPEGSVSTLKIQRTERGDSAVYLCASSPIAGIINEQFFGPGTRLTVL.